The clone carrying this T cell receptor (beta chain) came up many times. What it binds is not known. The data were taken from a study of immune heterogeneity within non-small cell lung tumors. Study details: Tumor histology was classified as squamous cell carcinoma in a few cases, non-squamous carcinoma in approximately 10 and not otherwise specified in 1. Study-level results: For local T-cell clonality, the correlation with local tumor mutational burden was moderate but significant (R approximately 0.34). Identical dominant CDR3 beta clonotypes showed recurrence across tumor sites within a patient, and site-unique high-frequency clones were also present.

The germline V gene encodes CDR1 MNHNS and CDR2 SASEGT. Trimming removed 8 bases at V and 9 bases at J, with 20 bases between. This CDR3 has 14 amino acids. Genomic DNA from bulk tumor acted as the template, and roughly 0.55 ug was loaded per sample. Biopsy collection occurred during surgery, with several far-apart biopsies per primary tumor. The study cohort was described as untreated, and its members had newly diagnosed non-small cell lung cancer. They went on to have curative surgery. The TCR beta CDR3 region was amplified by multiplex PCR employing 32 V and 13 J primers. TCRdb analysed the multiplex PCR reads with MiXCR anew, one entry per CDR3 protein. Of about 12,000 distinct CDR3 sequences detected, roughly 22% appear once; the ten largest clones hold 4.5% to 5.5%.

The material sequenced was lung tumor tissue. This clonotype was sampled from a man aged 55 to 70 with non-small cell lung cancer. The V gene is TRBV6-1, the J gene TRBJ2-1; D is perhaps TRBD1 or TRBD2 (5 bases each). CDR3 DNA: TGTGCCAGCTCTAAGAAGGGCCCTGGGGGTGAGCAGTTCTTC. Translation: CASSKKGPGGEQFF.